A selection of T cell receptor beta chains follows, all from one sample in a study of neurological immune-mediated disorders. TCRdb passed the 5' RACE reads through MiXCR, listing each CDR3 protein once. The table records approximately 100,000 distinct CDR3 sequences, approximately 3.3% of them present only once. Sequences were obtained from PBMCs. These receptors were collected from a woman under 30 with multiple sclerosis. Each CDR3 is given with its conserved first and last residue. The D gene is left open where the match is weak. The size of a clone is reported for some rows only, either as once, few or many, or as a class for expanded clones.

d_call,clone_size,v_call,j_call,cdr3_aa,cdr3_nt
-,many,TRBV28,TRBJ2-6,CASSLGTTGANVLTF,TGTGCCAGCAGTTTAGGGACAACTGGGGCCAACGTCCTGACTTTC
TRBD1,many,TRBV6-5,TRBJ1-5,CASNPGTGIGQPQHF,TGTGCCAGCAATCCCGGGACAGGGATCGGTCAGCCCCAGCATTTT
TRBD2,many,TRBV28,TRBJ2-7,CASIAGTSILTSSYEQYF,TGTGCCAGCATTGCCGGGACTAGCATTCTAACTAGCTCCTACGAGCAGTACTTC
-,many,TRBV6-5,TRBJ1-1,CASSYGGFRGTEAFF,TGTGCCAGCAGTTACGGGGGTTTTAGGGGCACTGAAGCTTTCTTT
TRBD1,many,TRBV10-3,TRBJ2-2,CATQRQGDTGELFF,TGTGCCACCCAGCGCCAGGGGGACACCGGGGAGCTGTTTTTT
-,many,TRBV4-1,TRBJ1-5,CASSQGIWNQPQHF,TGCGCCAGCAGCCAAGGAATCTGGAATCAGCCCCAGCATTTT
-,large,TRBV4-1,TRBJ2-7,CASSQQQDLGGDRSYEQYF,TGCGCCAGCAGCCAGCAACAAGATTTAGGCGGGGACAGATCCTACGAGCAGTACTTC
TRBD1,many,TRBV10-3,TRBJ1-2,CATGQGAQNGYTF,TGTGCCACAGGACAGGGGGCGCAGAATGGCTACACCTTC
-,many,TRBV27,TRBJ1-4,CASSLQAGDEKLFF,TGTGCCAGCAGTTTACAGGCAGGGGATGAAAAACTGTTTTTT
TRBD2,many,TRBV7-9,TRBJ2-1,CASSSRTSGGPNEQFF,TGTGCCAGCAGCTCCAGGACTAGCGGGGGGCCCAATGAGCAGTTCTTC
-,many,TRBV4-2,TRBJ2-7,CASSQEPLGATGYEQYF,TGTGCCAGCAGCCAAGAACCTCTGGGGGCGACGGGTTACGAGCAGTACTTC
-,many,TRBV7-2,TRBJ2-1,CASSRTGINEQFF,TGTGCCAGCAGCAGAACTGGGATCAATGAGCAGTTCTTC
-,many,TRBV10-3,TRBJ2-2,CAIRQANTGELFF,TGTGCCATCAGACAGGCGAACACCGGGGAGCTGTTTTTT
TRBD2,many,TRBV20-1,TRBJ2-1,CSATGGAGNEQFF,TGCAGTGCTACGGGGGGAGCGGGCAATGAGCAGTTCTTC
-,many,TRBV20-1,TRBJ2-1,CSARDWGGGHSYNEQFF,TGCAGTGCTAGAGACTGGGGTGGAGGGCACTCCTACAATGAGCAGTTCTTC
TRBD2,many,TRBV9,TRBJ2-1,CASSGIAGGPGNEQFF,TGTGCCAGCAGCGGCATAGCGGGAGGGCCCGGCAATGAGCAGTTCTTC
-,many,TRBV20-1,TRBJ1-5,CSARSDREYSNQPQHF,TGCAGTGCTAGATCGGACAGAGAATATAGCAATCAGCCCCAGCATTTT
-,many,TRBV7-9,TRBJ1-1,CASSSPLPGNTEAFF,TGTGCCAGCAGCTCCCCATTACCGGGGAACACTGAAGCTTTCTTT
-,many,TRBV6-5,TRBJ1-5,CASNLPGQPQHF,TGTGCCAGCAACCTCCCGGGTCAGCCCCAGCATTTT
-,many,TRBV12-3/TRBV12-4,TRBJ1-2,CASSPLKPYGYTF,TGTGCCAGCAGCCCCCTCAAGCCCTATGGCTACACCTTC
TRBD2,-,TRBV7-9,TRBJ2-3,CASRHAREGLAQYF,TGTGCCAGCAGACACGCCAGGGAGGGTTTGGCGCAGTATTTT
TRBD1,many,TRBV10-3,TRBJ1-2,CAISGDSDAYGYTF,TGTGCCATCAGCGGGGACAGCGACGCCTATGGCTACACCTTC
TRBD1,many,TRBV25-1,TRBJ1-2,CASSFTGAYGYTF,TGTGCCAGCAGTTTTACAGGGGCCTATGGCTACACCTTC